Below are 25 T cell receptor beta chains sequenced from a single sample in a study of cytomegalovirus exposure and HLA in healthy donors. With 60 Vbeta and 13 Jbeta primers, the PCR was carried out. Method: immunoSEQ multiplex PCR; TCRdb's copy keeps in-frame clones and lacks some. The sample holds about 160,000 clones, around three quarters seen once. Material for sequencing was PBMCs. The receptors were sampled from a woman in her forties in good health and CMV-seronegative.

This chain joins TRBV14 and TRBJ2-7, with TRBD2 matching 7 bases. V lost 1 base, J lost 0 bases, and 6 bases stayed unmatched. CDR3 length: 16 amino acids. Germline V lookup: CDR1 SGHDN, CDR2 FVKESK. The CDR3 sequence is CASSQGTLAVSYEQYF. Written as DNA, the CDR3 is TGTGCCAGCAGCCAAGGGACTCTAGCGGTCTCCTACGAGCAGTACTTC. Combining the CDR3 with reference TRBV14 and TRBJ2-7 gives the whole variable domain EAGVTQFPSHSVIEKGQTVTLRCDPISGHDNLYWYRRVMGKEIKFLLHFVKESKQDESGMPNNRFLAERTGGTYSTLKVQPAELEDSGVYFCASSQGTLAVSYEQYFGPGTRLTVT.

A single count supports this clone. The rearrangement joins TRBV5-1 to TRBJ1-2; 7 positions match TRBD1. Trimming took 4 bases from V and 8 from J; bases not matched to a gene: 8. Germline V CDR1 and CDR2: SGHRS, YFSETQ. CDR3 length: 13 amino acids. As DNA, the CDR3 is TGCGCCAGCAGCGGTGGGACAGTGGGCGGCTACACCTTC. Residues: CASSGGTVGGYTF.

This clone was counted between two and nine times. The chain recombines TRBV7-8 with TRBJ1-4, with TRBD1 as a possible D gene (5 bases). V lost 0 bases, J lost 7 bases, and 12 bases lay in between. This CDR3 contains 15 residues. Looked up from germline, CDR1 is SGHVS and CDR2 is FQNEAQ. The CDR3 loop reads CASSLAGAPGEKLFF. The CDR3 region has the DNA TGTGCCAGCAGCTTAGCAGGGGCTCCGGGTGAAAAACTGTTTTTT.

The chain joins TRBV18 to TRBJ1-2; the D gene is possibly TRBD1 (6 bases). The CDR3 totals 15 residues. Trimming removed 2 bases at V and 0 bases at J, with 10 bases between. In germline, CDR1 is KGHSH, CDR2 LQKENI. The CDR3 loop reads CASSPTGQTNYGYTF. DNA of the CDR3: TGTGCCAGCTCACCAACCGGACAGACTAACTATGGCTACACCTTC.

The chain combines TRBV5-1 with TRBJ1-1; 8 bases match TRBD1. The V gene's germline CDR1 is SGHRS and CDR2 YFSETQ. V dropped 1 base and J dropped 1; count of bases not matched to a gene: 3. This CDR3 has 15 residues. The chain's CDR3 is CASSLSGTGNTEAFF. In DNA, the CDR3 is TGCGCCAGCAGCTTGAGCGGGACAGGGAACACTGAAGCTTTCTTT.

This chain joins TRBV19 and TRBJ1-2; 7 positions match TRBD1. The CDR3 runs to 15 residues. Germline CDR1 LNHDA, CDR2 SQIVND (reference sequence). J was trimmed by 2 bases and V by 5 bases; bases with no gene match: 8. This CDR3 reads CASSPGDRLNYGYTF. The CDR3 DNA reads as TGTGCCAGTAGTCCCGGGGACAGACTGAACTATGGCTACACCTTC.

V gene TRBV9 combines with J gene TRBJ2-1; the D gene is possibly TRBD2 (6 bases). This CDR3 spans 13 amino acids. In germline, CDR1 is SGDLS, CDR2 YYNGEE. Trimming stripped 2 bases from V and 10 bases from J, with 13 bases between. This CDR3 reads CASSVITSSEQFF. The CDR3 nucleotides read TGTGCCAGCAGCGTCATCACTAGCTCGGAGCAGTTCTTC.

The genes are TRBV5-1 and TRBJ2-2; no clear D gene. Germline V gene lookup returns CDR1 SGHRS and CDR2 YFSETQ. With 9 bases removed from V and 2 bases from J, the gap between germline ends came to 2 bases. The CDR3 consists of 10 residues. Here the CDR3 DNA reads TGCGCCACAAACACCGGGGAGCTGTTTTTT. Protein: CATNTGELFF.

This clone was counted a few times. The chain has TRBV10-3 and TRBJ2-1; 7 bases match TRBD1. V was pared by 6 bases and J by 5 bases, with 10 bases of the junction left unmatched. Germline V gene data show CDR1 as ENHRY and CDR2 as SYGVKD. CDR3 length equals 15 residues. The CDR3: CAISDEGRGHNEQFF. The CDR3 bases are TGTGCCATCAGCGACGAGGGTAGGGGGCACAATGAGCAGTTCTTC.

This sequence joins TRBV28 and TRBJ1-2, with D perhaps matching TRBD1 (6 bases). This CDR3 is 14 amino acids long. Trimming pared 5 bases from V and 4 bases from J, leaving 14 bases between. Germline assignment: CDR1 MDHEN and CDR2 SYDVKM. The CDR3 protein is CASSLIDRTYGYTF. CDR3 sequence (DNA): TGTGCCAGCAGTCTTATTGACAGGACCTATGGCTACACCTTC.

This chain uses TRBV7-8 with TRBJ2-7; D is perhaps TRBD1 (6 bases). CDR1 SGHVS and CDR2 FQNEAQ come from the germline V gene. V was trimmed by 0 bases and J by 7 bases, leaving 13 bases between them. The CDR3 is made up of 14 amino acids. The CDR3 DNA sequence: TGTGCCAGCAGCTTAGCGACGACAGGTGGAGAGCAGTACTTC. Protein sequence: CASSLATTGGEQYF.

The chain joins TRBV27 to TRBJ2-3, with 11 bases that match TRBD2. CDR1 is MNHEY, CDR2 SMNVEV, per germline (reference sequence). The CDR3 loop spans 15 amino acids. V trimming: 6 bases; J trimming: 1 base; junction bases outside the gene matches: 3. The CDR3 DNA follows: TGTGCCAGCAGACTAGCGGGAGTGGGCACAGATACGCAGTATTTT. Translation gives CASRLAGVGTDTQYF.

This chain links TRBV19 with TRBJ2-7, with 8 bases aligning to TRBD2. J lost 5 bases, V lost 6 bases, and 12 bases had no gene match. Germline values: CDR1 LNHDA, CDR2 SQIVND (reference sequence). CDR3 length equals 15 residues. For the CDR3, the DNA is TGTGCCAGTAGGGCCGGGACTAGGGGGGACCACGAGCAGTACTTC. It codes for CASRAGTRGDHEQYF.

The chain carries TRBV6-1 and TRBJ1-4; tentatively, D is TRBD1 (5 bases). The CDR3 spans 13 residues. CDR1 is MNHNS, CDR2 SASEGT, per germline. The ends were cut back, 1 base at V and 12 bases at J, with 12 bases in the middle. The CDR3 DNA reads as TGTGCCAGCAGTGAAGTAAGAGGAGGGGAACTGTTTTTT. Amino acids: CASSEVRGGELFF.

The chain joins TRBV5-6 to TRBJ2-3; D remains unclear. The CDR3 runs 12 residues. With 2 bases removed from V and 4 bases from J, the gap between germline ends came to 5 bases. CDR1 and CDR2 (germline): SGHDT, YYEEEE. The CDR3 here is CASSLYADTQYF. The CDR3 nucleotides read TGTGCCAGCAGCTTATATGCAGATACGCAGTATTTT.

The chain joins TRBV2 to TRBJ1-4, with D unresolved. With 8 bases removed from V and 2 bases from J, the gap between germline ends came to 15 bases. The germline V gene has CDR1 SNHLY and CDR2 FYNNEI. The CDR3 extends over 15 amino acids. In DNA, the CDR3 is TGTGCCAGCCGGCTGCTATCGGGGACTAATGAAAAACTGTTTTTT. It specifies CASRLLSGTNEKLFF.

This sequence joins TRBV7-9 and TRBJ1-4; a weak D match, TRBD1 (6 bases). CDR1 and CDR2 (germline): SEHNR, FQNEAQ (reference sequence). The CDR3 has 15 amino acids. V was cut by 2 bases and J by 6 bases, with 13 bases left in between. In nucleotides, the CDR3 is TGTGCCAGCAGCTTAATGGGCAGGGGCGATGAAAAACTGTTTTTT. It is translated as CASSLMGRGDEKLFF.

This chain links TRBV28 with TRBJ2-1; D might be TRBD1 (5 bases). Looked up from germline, CDR1 is MDHEN and CDR2 is SYDVKM. The CDR3 runs 14 residues. Trimming removed 3 bases at V and 3 bases at J, with 9 bases between. This CDR3 reads CASSFGQGYNEQFF. For the CDR3, the DNA is TGTGCCAGCAGTTTCGGGCAGGGCTACAATGAGCAGTTCTTC.

For this clone: In the same sample, other DNA sequences code for this CDR3. J is TRBJ2-3 and V is TRBV6-1; weak D call: TRBD2 (5 bases). The CDR3 runs to 14 residues. Germline values: CDR1 MNHNS, CDR2 SASEGT. Trimming took off 7 bases at V and 2 bases at J, with 13 bases between the two ends. The CDR3 spells CASTGGGPTDTQYF. Written as DNA, the CDR3 is TGTGCCAGCACAGGCGGCGGGCCCACAGATACGCAGTATTTT.

This chain joins TRBV27 and TRBJ2-5; D not certain. CDR3 size: 13 residues. V was shortened by 6 bases and J by 5 bases, with 13 bases between the two germline ends. Germline V gene sequence: CDR1 MNHEY, CDR2 SMNVEV (reference sequence). The CDR3 region is CASSLSPRETQYF. The CDR3 nucleotides read TGTGCCAGCAGCCTCAGCCCGAGGGAGACCCAGTACTTC.

The rearrangement links TRBV19 to TRBJ2-3; D perhaps matches TRBD2 (5 bases). V was clipped by 5 bases and J by 1 base, with 16 bases between them. This CDR3 has 16 amino acids. CDR1 and CDR2 from the germline V gene are LNHDA and SQIVND (reference sequence). CDR3 amino acids: CASSPSDFLGTDTQYF. CDR3 DNA sequence: TGTGCCAGTAGTCCCTCGGACTTCCTCGGCACAGATACGCAGTATTTT.

The CDR3 loop is CASSVGAGVNTGELFF. CDR3 sequence (DNA): TGTGCCAGCAGCGTAGGTGCGGGGGTGAACACCGGGGAGCTGTTTTTT. The chain links TRBV9 to TRBJ2-2; TRBD2 agrees at 7 bases. The CDR3 totals 16 residues. CDR1 is SGDLS and CDR2 is YYNGEE in the germline V gene. V shed 0 bases and J 1 base; nucleotides not matched to a gene: 3. The full variable domain, completed using reference TRBV9 and TRBJ2-2, is DSGVTQTPKHLITATGQRVTLRCSPRSGDLSVYWYQQSLDQGLQFLIQYYNGEERAKGNILERFSAQQFPDLHSELNLSSLELGDSALYFCASSVGAGVNTGELFFGEGSRLTVL.

J is TRBJ2-3 and V is TRBV19; 11 bases align to TRBD1. CDR3 size: 15 residues. The junction had 6 bases not matched to a gene; V was cut back by 8 bases and J by 2 bases. Germline assignment: CDR1 LNHDA and CDR2 SQIVND (reference sequence). The chain's CDR3 is CASLDRGRSTDTQYF. CDR3 sequence (DNA): TGTGCCAGTTTGGACAGGGGGCGATCCACAGATACGCAGTATTTT.

This sequence joins TRBV18 and TRBJ1-2, with D perhaps TRBD1 (5 bases). The CDR3 extends over 14 amino acids. The germline V gene has CDR1 KGHSH and CDR2 LQKENI. V lost 2 bases to trimming and J lost 2 bases, with 9 bases between them. CDR3 sequence (DNA): TGTGCCAGCTCACCAGGGGCGGAGAACTATGGCTACACCTTC. This sequence encodes CASSPGAENYGYTF.

The chain carries TRBV5-1 and TRBJ2-3; D remains ambiguous. Germline V gene sequence: CDR1 SGHRS, CDR2 YFSETQ. The CDR3 contains 14 residues. Trimming pared 4 bases from V and 1 base from J, leaving 10 bases between. The chain's CDR3 is CASSQVAGTDTQYF. CDR3 nucleotide sequence: TGCGCCAGCAGCCAAGTCGCAGGCACAGATACGCAGTATTTT.